These T cell receptor beta chains were read from a single sample in a study of blood T cells in healthy people across ages. Each CDR3 protein is one row after TCRdb ran MiXCR on the 5' RACE reads. The sample lists about a million distinct CDR3 sequences; 48% were seen once. The sequencing input was blood. The source of these receptors is a young man in good health. Each CDR3 is given with its conserved first and last residue. The D gene is left open where the match is weak. Clone size appears in some rows only: once, few, many, or a class for an expanded clone.

J gene	D gene	clone size	V gene	CDR3 DNA	CDR3 protein
TRBJ1-5	.	.	TRBV6-1	TGTGCCAGCCAAGAGAGTGGTGGTAAAGCCCAGCATTTT	CASQESGGKAQHF
TRBJ2-2	.	.	TRBV7-9	TGTGCCAGCAGCTTACCTAGTGGACAGAAGAGAGATACCGGGGAGCTGTTTTTT	CASSLPSGQKRDTGELFF
TRBJ2-3	.	.	TRBV6-5	TGTGCCAGCAGTTACTCGGGGGGATCCCGGACAGATACGCAGTATTTT	CASSYSGGSRTDTQYF
TRBJ2-3	TRBD1	.	TRBV20-1	TGCAGTGCTAGGGGGGACAGGGGTAACACAGATACGCAGTATTTT	CSARGDRGNTDTQYF
TRBJ2-3	.	many	TRBV7-8	TGTGCCAGCAGCTTACAGGGCGGCCCAGATACGCAGTATTTT	CASSLQGGPDTQYF
TRBJ1-4	TRBD1	.	TRBV4-2	TGTGCCAGCAGCCAAGAGAGGACAGGGTATGAAAAACTGTTTTTT	CASSQERTGYEKLFF
TRBJ1-1	.	.	TRBV20-1	TGCAGTGCTAGAGAAGGGGGGCTGCCTGAAGCTTTCTTT	CSAREGGLPEAFF
TRBJ1-2	.	.	TRBV10-3	TGTGCCATCAGCCGGGACGGCCCCTATGGCTACACCTTC	CAISRDGPYGYTF
TRBJ2-3	.	.	TRBV11-2	TGTGCCAGCAGCTTAGATCACACAACCGGAGGGGTAGATACGCAGTATTTT	CASSLDHTTGGVDTQYF
TRBJ2-6	.	.	TRBV29-1	TGCAGCGTTGACAGTGGCTCTGGGGCCAACGTCCTGACTTTC	CSVDSGSGANVLTF
TRBJ2-7	.	.	TRBV12-3/TRBV12-4	TGTGCCAGCAGTCTCGCCAAACTACAGGTACCACTCTCCTACGAGCAGTACTTC	CASSLAKLQVPLSYEQYF
TRBJ2-7	TRBD1	once	TRBV12-3/TRBV12-4	TGTGCCAGCAGGGGGACAGGGAGGTCCAGCGAGCAGTACTTC	CASRGTGRSSEQYF
TRBJ2-1	.	.	TRBV20-1	TGCAGTGCTACCCAACTCAAGCATGAGCAGTTCTTC	CSATQLKHEQFF
TRBJ2-1	.	many	TRBV29-1	TGCAGCGTTGGCCAGTCCTACTACAATGAGCAGTTCTTC	CSVGQSYYNEQFF
TRBJ2-3	TRBD2	.	TRBV9	TGTGCCAGCAACGACGGGACTAGCGGGGGGGAGGCAGATACGCAGTATTTT	CASNDGTSGGEADTQYF
TRBJ2-3	TRBD2	.	TRBV27	TGTGCCAGCAGTCCAGCAGCGGGGGGCCGTGGAGATACGCAGTATTTT	CASSPAAGGRGDTQYF
TRBJ1-4	TRBD1	few	TRBV24-1	TGTGCCACCTCAGGGACAGGGGGCGCCGGTAATGAAAAACTGTTTTTT	CATSGTGGAGNEKLFF
TRBJ2-1	.	few	TRBV28	TGTGCCAGCAGTGACAGTGAGCAGTTCTTC	CASSDSEQFF
TRBJ2-5	TRBD2	few	TRBV7-2	TGTGCCAGCAACCAAGCGGGGGCATACCAAGAGACCCAGTACTTC	CASNQAGAYQETQYF
TRBJ2-1	TRBD2	.	TRBV7-2	TGTGCCAGCAGCTCGCCTAGCGGGGGTCGGAATGAGCAGTTCTTC	CASSSPSGGRNEQFF
TRBJ2-7	.	.	TRBV28	TGTGCCGTCGGGGGATCCTACGAGCAGTACTTC	CAVGGSYEQYF
TRBJ1-2	.	.	TRBV5-1	TGCGCCAGCAGCTTGGCCGCGTCGTGGGAGGATGGCTACACCTTC	CASSLAASWEDGYTF
TRBJ2-1	TRBD1	few	TRBV28	TGTGCCAGCAGTTTGAGGGACAGGCAAGCCAATGAGCAGTTCTTC	CASSLRDRQANEQFF
TRBJ2-6	.	.	TRBV7-2	TGTGCCAGCAGCCCGACCCAAGTCTCTGGGGCCAACGTCCTGACTTTC	CASSPTQVSGANVLTF
TRBJ1-1	.	.	TRBV29-1	TGCAGCGTTTCAATGAACACTGAAGCTTTCTTT	CSVSMNTEAFF
TRBJ2-7	TRBD1	many	TRBV29-1	TGCAGCGTGGAGACAGGGTCCCCCTACGAGCAGTACTTC	CSVETGSPYEQYF
TRBJ1-1	TRBD1	.	TRBV9	TGTGCCAGCAGCGCGCACAGGGGGAATACTGAAGCTTTCTTT	CASSAHRGNTEAFF
TRBJ1-6	TRBD1	few	TRBV5-5	TGTGCCAGCAGCCCGGCAAAAGGGGGCCTCAATTCACCCCTCCACTTT	CASSPAKGGLNSPLHF
TRBJ2-7	.	.	TRBV29-1	TGCAGCGTTTGCGGTTCAGCGACGGACCCCTACGAGCAGTACTTC	CSVCGSATDPYEQYF
TRBJ2-4	TRBD1	.	TRBV2	TGTGCCAGCAAGGGACAGGGGGCCTACGGGCAGTACTTC	CASKGQGAYGQYF
TRBJ1-4	.	once	TRBV12-3/TRBV12-4	TGTGCCAGCATTGTGGGGGCCATGAAGGGACTGTTTTTT	CASIVGAMKGLFF
TRBJ2-7	TRBD2	.	TRBV9	TGTGCCAGCGGCCTTTTTGAGCGGGGGGCAGCCGAGCAGTACTTC	CASGLFERGAAEQYF
TRBJ1-1	.	few	TRBV9	TGTGCCAGCAGCGTACAGGGGAGCACTGAAGCTTTCTTT	CASSVQGSTEAFF
TRBJ2-6	.	many	TRBV28	TGTGCCAGCAGTTCACAGGGAACTGGGGCCAACGTCCTGACTTTC	CASSSQGTGANVLTF
TRBJ2-1	TRBD1	many	TRBV2	TGTGCCAGCACTACCCTGCCGGGACAGGGTGGGAGGAATGAGCAGTTCTTC	CASTTLPGQGGRNEQFF
TRBJ2-5	TRBD1	.	TRBV2	TGTGCCAGCAGTGCCACAGGGGGTCAGATCGGGACCCAGTACTTC	CASSATGGQIGTQYF
TRBJ2-5	.	.	TRBV7-9	TGTGCCAGCAGCCCAGGGACTTGGGGGAATGAGCAGTACTTC	CASSPGTWGNEQYF
TRBJ1-2	.	.	TRBV29-1	TGCAGCGTTGGGGGCCAGGCTAATGGCTACACCTTC	CSVGGQANGYTF
TRBJ1-5	.	.	TRBV4-2	TGTGCCGGCAGCCAAGGGGGGGCTTATAGCAATCAGCCCCAGCATTTT	CAGSQGGAYSNQPQHF
TRBJ2-7	TRBD2	.	TRBV30	TGTGCCTGGAGTGTCGGGGGGAACTACGAGCAGTACTTC	CAWSVGGNYEQYF
TRBJ2-7	TRBD1	few	TRBV10-3	TGTGCCATCAGTGGGGGACAGGCAGACTCCTACGAGCAGTACTTC	CAISGGQADSYEQYF
TRBJ2-7	TRBD2	once	TRBV20-1	TGCAGTGCCCCCGGGAGGGGGAATAACGAGCAGTACTTC	CSAPGRGNNEQYF
TRBJ2-3	TRBD2	.	TRBV20-1	TGCAGTGCGAGACTAGCGGGGGTAGATACGCAGTATTTT	CSARLAGVDTQYF
TRBJ2-7	.	few	TRBV7-8	TGTGCCAGCAGCTTAGGTTTGGGCAGGGTAAACGAGCAGTACTTC	CASSLGLGRVNEQYF
TRBJ1-2	.	once	TRBV2	TGTGCCAGCAGAGAGAGGGGCTATGGCTACACCTTC	CASRERGYGYTF
TRBJ1-1	TRBD1	.	TRBV24-1	TGTGCCACCAGTGCAACAGGGGCGAACACTGAAGCTTTCTTT	CATSATGANTEAFF
TRBJ2-3	TRBD2	few	TRBV6-2/TRBV6-3	TGTGCCAGCAGTCCAGCGGGACTAGCGGCAGCTACGCAGTATTTT	CASSPAGLAAATQYF
TRBJ2-7	.	few	TRBV28	TGTGCCAGCAGTTCACTATCCGAGCAGTACTTC	CASSSLSEQYF
TRBJ1-5	.	.	TRBV20-1	TGCAGTGCTAGGGGACAAAGCAATCAGCCCCAGCATTTT	CSARGQSNQPQHF
TRBJ1-5	.	.	TRBV4-2	TGTGCCAGCAGCCAAGATTTGAGGGAACCCCAGCATTTT	CASSQDLREPQHF
TRBJ1-2	.	.	TRBV4-2	TGTGCCAGCAGCCAAGAATCGACAGCTACTTATGGCTACACCTTC	CASSQESTATYGYTF
TRBJ2-1	.	.	TRBV5-1	TGCGCCAGCAGCGAGGGCTACTCCGGGGATGAGCAGTTCTTC	CASSEGYSGDEQFF
TRBJ1-5	TRBD1	.	TRBV27	TGTGCCAGCAGTCAACCGGGACAGCAAGAAGGCCGCAATCAGCCCCAGCATTTT	CASSQPGQQEGRNQPQHF
TRBJ2-7	TRBD2	.	TRBV3-1	TGTGCCAGCAGCCAAGTGGGAGGGGAAGCCTACGAGCAGTACTTC	CASSQVGGEAYEQYF
TRBJ2-3	TRBD2	few	TRBV5-6	TGTGCCAGCAGTTTGATCCGGGGGGGGGCGGGATCAGATACGCAGTATTTT	CASSLIRGGAGSDTQYF
TRBJ2-3	.	.	TRBV30	TGTGCCTGGACGCTCCCGGACAGTGGCACAGATACGCAGTATTTT	CAWTLPDSGTDTQYF
TRBJ2-1	.	many	TRBV29-1	TGCAGCGTTGACCAGGCCACAGGGGAGCAGTTCTTC	CSVDQATGEQFF
TRBJ1-6	.	few	TRBV4-1	TGCGCCAGCAGCCAAGAGGGGGGACGGAACTTTGGGAATTCACCCCTCCACTTT	CASSQEGGRNFGNSPLHF
TRBJ1-2	.	.	TRBV12-3/TRBV12-4	TGTGCCAGCAGGGACCAAGGATCTAACTATGGCTACACCTTC	CASRDQGSNYGYTF
TRBJ2-1	TRBD1	few	TRBV7-8	TGTGCCAGCAGCTTGGCGACAGGGTTGTCCTACAATGAGCAGTTCTTC	CASSLATGLSYNEQFF